These T cell receptor beta chains were read from a single sample in a study of human T cells and chemical hapten exposure. TCRdb redid the calling of the RACE reads with MiXCR, one entry per CDR3 protein. Of 180,000 or so distinct CDR3 sequences detected, about a fifth appear once; the ten largest clones hold over 6.5%. This sample comprised whole blood, obtained in connection with sensitization to the hapten diphenylcyclopropenone (DPC). Receptors originate from a woman in her 50s with alopecia areata. Some clones in this sample may be carry-over from other donors' samples. Each CDR3 is given with its conserved first and last residue. Each record gives: clone size, J gene, V gene, D gene, CDR3 protein, CDR3 DNA. A D gene is named only where the DNA matches it firmly. The size of a clone is reported for some rows only, either as once, few or many, or as a class for expanded clones.

abundance: -
j_gene: TRBJ1-3
v_gene: TRBV10-1
d_gene: -
CDR3aa: CAGLGTDGNTIYF
CDR3nt: TGCGCCGGCCTGGGGACGGACGGAAACACCATATATTTT

abundance: -
j_gene: TRBJ1-1
v_gene: TRBV29-1
d_gene: -
CDR3aa: CSVREQGFSLLRTEAFF
CDR3nt: TGCAGCGTCCGTGAACAGGGTTTCAGTCTTTTGCGCACTGAAGCTTTCTTT

abundance: -
j_gene: TRBJ2-5
v_gene: TRBV20-1
d_gene: TRBD2
CDR3aa: CSPDGGAGETQYF
CDR3nt: TGCAGTCCCGACGGGGGGGCAGGAGAGACCCAGTACTTC

abundance: -
j_gene: TRBJ2-5
v_gene: TRBV29-1
d_gene: -
CDR3aa: CSVYETFGGTQGTQYF
CDR3nt: TGCAGCGTGTACGAGACCTTCGGCGGGACCCAAGGGACCCAGTACTTC

abundance: -
j_gene: TRBJ1-4
v_gene: TRBV20-1
d_gene: -
CDR3aa: CSVRGFGNEKLFF
CDR3nt: TGCAGTGTACGAGGGTTTGGTAATGAAAAACTGTTTTTT

abundance: -
j_gene: TRBJ2-3
v_gene: TRBV20-1
d_gene: -
CDR3aa: CSARDALPDTQYF
CDR3nt: TGCAGTGCTAGGGATGCACTCCCAGATACGCAGTATTTT

abundance: few
j_gene: TRBJ2-7
v_gene: TRBV11-2
d_gene: -
CDR3aa: CASSFSRYEQYF
CDR3nt: TGTGCCAGCAGCTTTTCCCGATACGAGCAGTACTTC

abundance: few
j_gene: TRBJ1-1
v_gene: TRBV15
d_gene: -
CDR3aa: CATRKGDRTEAFF
CDR3nt: TGTGCCACCAGGAAGGGGGATCGCACTGAAGCTTTCTTT

abundance: -
j_gene: TRBJ2-5
v_gene: TRBV5-1
d_gene: TRBD1
CDR3aa: CASSPRTGSGETQYF
CDR3nt: TGCGCCAGCAGCCCGCGGACAGGATCGGGAGAGACCCAGTACTTC

abundance: -
j_gene: TRBJ2-3
v_gene: TRBV10-3
d_gene: TRBD1
CDR3aa: CASSSRGQSTDTQYF
CDR3nt: TGTGCCAGTTCCAGCCGGGGACAGTCCACAGATACGCAGTATTTT